The clone carrying this T cell receptor beta chain was observed a handful of times. Its cognate antigen is unknown. This sample was taken from a study of CD8+ T cells in alopecia areata. Study at large: Those treated were given oral tofacitinib at 5 to 10 mg twice daily. General observations from the study: Scalp clonality decreased significantly with tofacitinib, and so did expanded CD8+ clones among the top 100. Sharing of TCR sequences between patients (possibly for HLA-related reasons) was less clear than in mice.

Investigators isolated RNA and reverse transcribed it into cDNA to act as the sequencing template. Profiled with immunoSEQ multiplex PCR; TCRdb holds only in-frame clones, not every one. The sample holds more than 100,000 clones, about 50% seen once. Treatment: oral pan-JAK inhibitor, 5-10 mg twice daily. Individuals with alopecia areata gave both lesional scalp punch biopsies and peripheral blood for collection. V gave up 1 base and J gave up 0 bases; unmatched junction bases: 6. The CDR3 runs to 19 residues. Germline loops: CDR1 SGHTA, CDR2 FQGTGA. This TCR derives from a human donor with alopecia areata. The source was CD4+ T cells sorted from blood, collected at week 4, from a patient treated with tofacitinib. The rearrangement joins TRBV7-3 to TRBJ2-6, with 10 nucleotides matching TRBD2. The DNA of the CDR3 is TGTGCCAGCAGCTTAAATCCACTAGCGGGGCTCTCTGGGGCCAACGTCCTGACTTTC. Amino acid sequence: CASSLNPLAGLSGANVLTF.